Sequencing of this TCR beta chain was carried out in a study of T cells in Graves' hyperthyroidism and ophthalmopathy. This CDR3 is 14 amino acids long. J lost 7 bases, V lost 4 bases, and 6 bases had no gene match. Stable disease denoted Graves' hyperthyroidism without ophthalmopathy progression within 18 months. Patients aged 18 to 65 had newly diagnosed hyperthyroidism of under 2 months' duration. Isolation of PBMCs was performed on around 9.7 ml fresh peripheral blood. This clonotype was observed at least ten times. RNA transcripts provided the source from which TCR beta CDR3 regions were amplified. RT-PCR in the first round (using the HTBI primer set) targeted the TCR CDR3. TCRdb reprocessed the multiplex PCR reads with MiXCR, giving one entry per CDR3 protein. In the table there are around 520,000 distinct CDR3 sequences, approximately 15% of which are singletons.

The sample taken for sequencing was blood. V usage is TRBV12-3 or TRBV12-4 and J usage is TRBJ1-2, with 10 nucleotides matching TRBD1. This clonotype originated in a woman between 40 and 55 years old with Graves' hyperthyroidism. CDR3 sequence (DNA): TGTGCCAGCAGTTCCGGGACAGGGGCTAGTGGCTACACCTTC. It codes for CASSSGTGASGYTF.